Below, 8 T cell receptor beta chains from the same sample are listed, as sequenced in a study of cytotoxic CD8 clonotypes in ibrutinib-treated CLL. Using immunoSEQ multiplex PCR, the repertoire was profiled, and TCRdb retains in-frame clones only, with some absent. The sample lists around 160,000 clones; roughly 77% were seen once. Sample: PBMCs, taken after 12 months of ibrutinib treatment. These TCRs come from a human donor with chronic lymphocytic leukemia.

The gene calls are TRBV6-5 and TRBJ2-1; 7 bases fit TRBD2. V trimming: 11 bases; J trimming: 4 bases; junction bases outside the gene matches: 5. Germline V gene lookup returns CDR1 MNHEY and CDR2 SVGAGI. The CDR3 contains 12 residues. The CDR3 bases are TGTGCCGTGGGGGAGGGTTACAATGAGCAGTTCTTC. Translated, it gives CAVGEGYNEQFF.

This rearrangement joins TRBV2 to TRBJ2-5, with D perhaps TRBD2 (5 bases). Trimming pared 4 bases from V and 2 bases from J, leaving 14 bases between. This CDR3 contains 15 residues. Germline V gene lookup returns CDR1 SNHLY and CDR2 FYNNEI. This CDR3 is CASSGTESPQETQYF. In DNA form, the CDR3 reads TGTGCCAGCAGTGGGACTGAGAGCCCACAAGAGACCCAGTACTTC.

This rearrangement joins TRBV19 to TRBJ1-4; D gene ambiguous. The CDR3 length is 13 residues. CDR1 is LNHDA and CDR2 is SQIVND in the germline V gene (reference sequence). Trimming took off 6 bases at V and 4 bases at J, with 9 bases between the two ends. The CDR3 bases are TGTGCCAGTAGGGACCAGAATAATGAAAAACTGTTTTTT. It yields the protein CASRDQNNEKLFF.

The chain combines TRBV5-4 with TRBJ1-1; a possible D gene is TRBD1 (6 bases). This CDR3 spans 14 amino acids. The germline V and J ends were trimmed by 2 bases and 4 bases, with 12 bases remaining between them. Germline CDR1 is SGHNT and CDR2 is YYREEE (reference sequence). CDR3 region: CASSFTGSGTEAFF. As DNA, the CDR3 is TGTGCCAGCAGCTTCACAGGGTCGGGCACTGAAGCTTTCTTT.

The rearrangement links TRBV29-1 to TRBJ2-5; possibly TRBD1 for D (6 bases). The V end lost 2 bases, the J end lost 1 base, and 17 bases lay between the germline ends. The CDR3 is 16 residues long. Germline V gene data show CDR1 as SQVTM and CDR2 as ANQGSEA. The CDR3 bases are TGCAGCGTTGAACAGGGGAAGCGTCGGGGCCAAGAGACCCAGTACTTC. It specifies CSVEQGKRRGQETQYF.

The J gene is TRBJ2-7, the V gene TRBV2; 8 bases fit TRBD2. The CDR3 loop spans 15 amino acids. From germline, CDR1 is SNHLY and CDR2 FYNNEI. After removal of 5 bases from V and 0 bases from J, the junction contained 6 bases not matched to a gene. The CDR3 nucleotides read TGTGCCAGCAGTTCTGTAGCGGGGCTCTCCTACGAGCAGTACTTC. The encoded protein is CASSSVAGLSYEQYF.

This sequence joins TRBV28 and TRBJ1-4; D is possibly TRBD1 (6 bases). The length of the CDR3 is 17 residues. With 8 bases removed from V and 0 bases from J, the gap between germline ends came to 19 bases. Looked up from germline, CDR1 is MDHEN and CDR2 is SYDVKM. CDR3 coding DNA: TGTGCCAGCTGGCAGGGGATCGGGTTTACAACTAATGAAAAACTGTTTTTT. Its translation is CASWQGIGFTTNEKLFF.

CDR3 loop: CASSLVDRTYEQYF. In nucleotides, the CDR3 is TGTGCCAGCAGCTTAGTGGACAGAACCTACGAGCAGTACTTC. This sequence joins TRBV7-8 and TRBJ2-7; weak D call: TRBD1 (6 bases). V lost 1 base and J lost 2, with 9 bases in between. CDR1 is SGHVS and CDR2 is FQNEAQ in the germline V gene. The CDR3 has 14 residues.